Listed here are 13 T cell receptor beta chains from one sample, sequenced in a study of OX40 agonist ivuxolimab in advanced cancers. Clones were sequenced by immunoSEQ multiplex PCR, and TCRdb holds only the in-frame ones, with some missing. The sample comprises fewer than 120,000 clones, around nine tenths of which are singletons, and 0.27% rests with the top ten. This material consisted of CD4+ or CD8+ T cells sorted from blood, taken in a trial of the OX40 agonist ivuxolimab. These receptors all stem from an adult with an advanced solid tumor such as melanoma, head and neck, liver or kidney cancer.

This chain connects TRBV5-1 to TRBJ1-1; D not resolved. The CDR3 covers 15 residues. Germline CDR1 SGHRS, CDR2 YFSETQ. V shed 0 bases and J shed 1 base, with 10 bases lying between them. The CDR3 nucleotides read TGCGCCAGCAGCTTGGCCGGTCGCGGGAACACTGAAGCTTTCTTT. It specifies CASSLAGRGNTEAFF. Full variable domain (missing parts from reference TRBV5-1 and TRBJ1-1): KAGVTQTPRYLIKTRGQQVTLSCSPISGHRSVSWYQQTPGQGLQFLFEYFSETQRNKGNFPGRFSGRQFSNSRSEMNVSTLELGDSALYLCASSLAGRGNTEAFFGQGTRLTVV.

The chain is built from TRBV7-2 and TRBJ1-2; D ambiguous. Germline assignment: CDR1 SGHTA and CDR2 FQGNSA. The CDR3 runs 15 residues. V gave up 5 bases and J gave up 1 base, with 14 bases separating them. The CDR3: CASSLFFSGNYGYTF. The CDR3 DNA reads as TGTGCCAGCAGCCTATTCTTTTCCGGTAACTATGGCTACACCTTC. The whole variable domain, remainder taken from reference TRBV7-2 and TRBJ1-2, is GAGVSQSPSNKVTEKGKDVELRCDPISGHTALYWYRQSLGQGLEFLIYFQGNSAPDKSGLPSDRFSAERTGGSVSTLTIQRTQQEDSAVYLCASSLFFSGNYGYTFGSGTRLTVV.

This rearrangement joins TRBV2 to TRBJ1-5; D gene uncertain. This CDR3 comprises 13 residues. The V gene lost 10 bases and the J gene lost 3 bases, with 13 bases spanning the gap. CDR1 is SNHLY, CDR2 FYNNEI, per germline. CDR3 in DNA: TGTGCCACTGCAAAGGGCTACAATCAGCCCCAGCATTTT. Translating gives CATAKGYNQPQHF.

The V and J genes are TRBV10-1 and TRBJ1-5; a weak D match, TRBD1 (5 bases). Germline CDR1 is WNHNN and CDR2 is SYGVQD (reference sequence). The length of the CDR3 is 17 residues. V was trimmed by 1 base and J by 1 base, leaving 14 bases between them. In DNA form, the CDR3 reads TGCGCCAGCAGTGAGTTCTCAGACAGTCACAGCAATCAGCCCCAGCATTTT. Encoded protein: CASSEFSDSHSNQPQHF.

This clone showed up just once. This sequence joins TRBV10-3 and TRBJ2-7, with a weak D call TRBD2 (5 bases). Germline V CDR1 and CDR2: ENHRY, SYGVKD. The V end lost 9 bases, the J end lost 0 bases, and 12 bases lay between the germline ends. This CDR3 has 13 amino acids. The CDR3 loop reads CAIMSGPSYEQYF. CDR3 coding DNA: TGTGCCATTATGAGCGGCCCCTCCTACGAGCAGTACTTC.

This chain connects TRBV7-9 to TRBJ1-4; D is possibly TRBD1 (5 bases). V lost 3 bases and J 6 bases, leaving 11 bases between the germline ends. Germline CDR1 reads SEHNR; CDR2 reads FQNEAQ (reference sequence). CDR3 length: 14 amino acids. CDR3 sequence (DNA): TGTGCCAGCAGCTTGGGGCAGGGAGATGAAAAACTGTTTTTT. This sequence encodes CASSLGQGDEKLFF.

This clone was seen a single time. The chain has TRBV30 and TRBJ2-1; tentatively, D is TRBD1 (8 bases). Trimming cost V 4 bases and J 7 bases, with 20 bases left between them. Germline V gene lookup returns CDR1 GTSNPN and CDR2 SVGIG (reference sequence). This CDR3 is 15 amino acids long. The CDR3 spells CAWTHRGGRWNEQFF. The CDR3 coding sequence is TGTGCCTGGACCCACAGGGGGGGCCGCTGGAATGAGCAGTTCTTC.

This clone appeared once. This sequence joins TRBV6-5 and TRBJ1-4, with TRBD1 as a possible D gene (5 bases). This CDR3 has 14 residues. V lost 1 base and J lost 7, with 10 bases in between. CDR1 is MNHEY, CDR2 SVGAGI, per germline. CDR3 coding DNA: TGTGCCAGCAGTTACTGGCAGGGAAGTGAAAAACTGTTTTTT. The encoded protein is CASSYWQGSEKLFF.

This clone was recorded once. The chain combines TRBV9 with TRBJ2-2; D not certain. Germline-derived CDR1 and CDR2 are SGDLS and YYNGEE. The CDR3 extends over 13 amino acids. V dropped 0 bases and J dropped 7 bases, with 7 bases sitting between them. The CDR3 reads CASSVENFGELFF. The CDR3 nucleotides read TGTGCCAGCAGCGTAGAGAATTTCGGGGAGCTGTTTTTT.

The chain combines TRBV30 with TRBJ1-2; maybe TRBD1 (5 bases). V dropped 4 bases and J dropped 1 base, with 13 bases sitting between them. This CDR3 spans 14 amino acids. The germline CDR1 and CDR2 sequences are GTSNPN and SVGIG (reference sequence). CDR3: CAWTTREDNYGYTF. The CDR3 region has the DNA TGTGCCTGGACTACCAGGGAAGATAACTATGGCTACACCTTC.

The rearrangement joins TRBV7-9 to TRBJ2-7; TRBD1 matches 7 bases. In germline, CDR1 is SEHNR, CDR2 FQNEAQ (reference sequence). V lost 2 bases and J lost 4; bases outside the gene matches: 14. The CDR3 is 17 residues long. CDR3 loop: CASSLLGAGGKMYEQYF. The CDR3 nucleotides read TGTGCCAGCAGCTTATTAGGGGCAGGGGGTAAAATGTACGAGCAGTACTTC.

The chain joins TRBV9 to TRBJ1-1; tentative D call: TRBD1 (6 bases). CDR1 is SGDLS and CDR2 is YYNGEE in the germline V gene. The CDR3 totals 13 residues. V lost 4 bases and J 2 bases, leaving 9 bases between the germline ends. CDR3 DNA: TGTGCCAGCAGCTTACAGGGTAACACTGAAGCTTTCTTT. This sequence encodes CASSLQGNTEAFF. The variable domain in full, with the rest retrieved from reference TRBV9 and TRBJ1-1, is DSGVTQTPKHLITATGQRVTLRCSPRSGDLSVYWYQQSLDQGLQFLIQYYNGEERAKGNILERFSAQQFPDLHSELNLSSLELGDSALYFCASSLQGNTEAFFGQGTRLTVV.

J is TRBJ2-5 and V is TRBV12-1; the table's D gene call, TRBD2, was not cross checked with the DNA. TRBV12-1 represents a pseudogene. There are 16 residues in the CDR3. The CDR3: CASTPSIAGLQETQYF. Here the CDR3 DNA reads TGTGCCAGCACCCCGTCGATAGCGGGTTTACAAGAGACCCAGTACTTC.